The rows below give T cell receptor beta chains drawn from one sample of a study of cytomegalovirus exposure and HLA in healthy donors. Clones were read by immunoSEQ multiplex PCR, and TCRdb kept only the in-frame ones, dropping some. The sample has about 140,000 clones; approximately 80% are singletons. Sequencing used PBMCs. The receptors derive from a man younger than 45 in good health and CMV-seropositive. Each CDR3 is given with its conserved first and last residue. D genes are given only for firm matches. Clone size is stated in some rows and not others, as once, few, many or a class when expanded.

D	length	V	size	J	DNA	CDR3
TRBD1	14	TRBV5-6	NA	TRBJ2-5	TGTGCCAGCAGCTCCGGACAGGGTCTAGAGACCCAGTACTTC	CASSSGQGLETQYF
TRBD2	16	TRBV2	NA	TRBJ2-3	TGTGCCAGCAGTGGGGGAACGGGGGGGACCACAGATACGCAGTATTTT	CASSGGTGGTTDTQYF
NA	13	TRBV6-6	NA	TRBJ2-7	TGTGCCAGCAGCCTAATCAGGGACTACGAGCAGTACTTC	CASSLIRDYEQYF
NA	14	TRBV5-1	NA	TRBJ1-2	TGCGCCAGCAGCCTTACAGGGTTTAACTATGGCTACACCTTC	CASSLTGFNYGYTF
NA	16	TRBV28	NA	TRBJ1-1	TGTGCCAGCAGTTTAAACGGTGGCTCGGGGGGGGTTGAAGCTTTCTTT	CASSLNGGSGGVEAFF
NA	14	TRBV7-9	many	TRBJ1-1	TGTGCCAGCAATAGGGGGACCCTGAACACTGAAGCTTTCTTT	CASNRGTLNTEAFF
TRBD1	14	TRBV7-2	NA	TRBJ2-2	TGTGCCAGCAACGACAGGGGGATCGGCGGGGAGCTGTTTTTT	CASNDRGIGGELFF
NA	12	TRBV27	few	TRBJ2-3	TGTGCCAGCAGTCCTAGCACAGATACGCAGTATTTT	CASSPSTDTQYF
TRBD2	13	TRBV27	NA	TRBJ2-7	TGTGCCAGCAGTTTATCGGGAGGGAACGAGCAGTACTTC	CASSLSGGNEQYF
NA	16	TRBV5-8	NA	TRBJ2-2	TGTGCCAGCAGACGTGGGACTTTAGCGAACACCGGGGAGCTGTTTTTT	CASRRGTLANTGELFF
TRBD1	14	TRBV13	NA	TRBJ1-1	TGTGCCAGCAGCTTAGGAGGGACAGGGGGTGAAGCTTTCTTT	CASSLGGTGGEAFF
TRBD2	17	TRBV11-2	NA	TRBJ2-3	TGTGCCAGCAGCTTAGATGAAGAACTAGCGGTAACAGATACGCAGTATTTT	CASSLDEELAVTDTQYF
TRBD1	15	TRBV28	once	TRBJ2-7	TGTGCCAGCTCCGGGGGGGGGACAGGGGGTGACGAGCAGTACTTC	CASSGGGTGGDEQYF
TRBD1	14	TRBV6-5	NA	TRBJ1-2	TGTGCCAGCAGTCCCAGGGACAGCCACTATGGCTACACCTTC	CASSPRDSHYGYTF
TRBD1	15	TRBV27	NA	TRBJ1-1	TGTGCCAGTTCCGCTTGGGGGACAGGGAACACTGAAGCTTTCTTT	CASSAWGTGNTEAFF
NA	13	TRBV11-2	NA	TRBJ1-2	TGTGCCAGCAGCGCATCGGAAGGGGATGGCTACACCTTC	CASSASEGDGYTF